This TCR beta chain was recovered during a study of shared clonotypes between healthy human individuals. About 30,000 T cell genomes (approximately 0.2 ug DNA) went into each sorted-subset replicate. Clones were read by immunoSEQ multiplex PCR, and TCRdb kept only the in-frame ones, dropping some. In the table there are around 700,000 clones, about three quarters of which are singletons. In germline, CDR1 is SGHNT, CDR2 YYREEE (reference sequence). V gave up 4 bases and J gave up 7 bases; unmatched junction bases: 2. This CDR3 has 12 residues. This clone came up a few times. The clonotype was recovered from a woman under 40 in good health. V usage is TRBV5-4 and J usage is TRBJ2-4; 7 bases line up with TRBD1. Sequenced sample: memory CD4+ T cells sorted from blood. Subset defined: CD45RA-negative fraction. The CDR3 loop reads CASSADRNIQYF. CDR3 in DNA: TGTGCCAGCAGCGCGGACAGGAACATTCAGTACTTC.